The T cell receptor (beta chain) under discussion was sequenced for a study of somatic mutations in cytotoxic T cells in rheumatoid arthritis. Positive selection using magnetic beads isolated the CD4+ and CD8+ cells (purity was checked by flow cytometry). Only in-frame clones appear in the TCRdb table, and some are missing; sequencing was by immunoSEQ multiplex PCR. The table has about 10,000 clones, around four fifths seen once. V lost 3 bases and J 2 bases, leaving 16 bases between the germline ends. The CDR3 spans 16 residues. The germline V gene has CDR1 SEHNR and CDR2 FQNEAQ (reference sequence). Study observations and caveats: Neither rheumatoid arthritis patients nor age-matched healthy controls had significantly different CD8+ T-cell clonality from the other group.

About this clone: No antigen is known for it.

The sample comprised CD8+ T cells sorted from blood. The receptor was derived from a man aged 50-60 years in good health. This chain links TRBV7-9 with TRBJ2-5; D remains ambiguous. DNA of the CDR3: TGTGCCAGCAGCTTGGGCCCTGTGACATCTCAAGAGACCCAGTACTTC. Translated: CASSLGPVTSQETQYF.